One sample yielded the 10 T cell receptor beta chains listed below, sequenced in a study of OX40 agonist ivuxolimab in advanced cancers. Method: immunoSEQ multiplex PCR; TCRdb's copy keeps in-frame clones and lacks some. The sample holds tens of thousands of clones, 70% to 90% seen once. Here the sequenced sample was CD4+ or CD8+ T cells sorted from blood, taken in a trial of the OX40 agonist ivuxolimab. These TCRs come from an adult with an advanced solid tumor such as melanoma, head and neck, liver or kidney cancer.

The chain joins TRBV4-1 to TRBJ1-6; 9 nucleotides line up with TRBD1. J gave up 5 bases and V 2 bases, and 4 bases lay outside the gene matches. This CDR3 contains 16 residues. CDR1 and CDR2 (germline): MGHRA, YSYEKL. The CDR3 DNA sequence: TGCGCCAGCAGCCAAACAGGGGGCGCGGATAATTCACCCCTCCACTTT. It yields the protein CASSQTGGADNSPLHF.

The chain joins TRBV6-5 to TRBJ1-4; 9 nucleotides match TRBD1. The length of the CDR3 is 13 residues. CDR1 and CDR2 from the germline V gene are MNHEY and SVGAGI. After removal of 8 bases from V and 6 bases from J, the junction contained 4 bases not matched to a gene. In DNA, the CDR3 is TGTGCCAGCGGGGACAGGGAGGATGAAAAACTGTTTTTT. As protein: CASGDREDEKLFF.

Regarding this clone: A read error may account for a junction end that differs from germline. The chain has TRBV5-4 and TRBJ1-2; D is possibly TRBD1 (5 bases). Germline V lookup: CDR1 SGHNT, CDR2 YYREEE (reference sequence). This CDR3 has 13 amino acids. In DNA, the CDR3 is TGTGCCAGCAGTTTGGACGGGGGGTATGGCTACACCTTC. This encodes CASSLDGGYGYTF. Looking up the rest from reference TRBV5-4 and TRBJ1-2 gives the full variable domain: ETGVTQSPTHLIKTRGQQVTLRCSSQSGHNTVSWYQQALGQGPQFIFQYYREEENGRGNFPPRFSGLQFPNYSSELNVNALELDDSALYLCASSLDGGYGYTFGSGTRLTVV.

The V gene is TRBV28, the J gene TRBJ2-3, with 10 nucleotides matching TRBD2. The J segment lost 5 bases and the V segment lost 8 bases, leaving 7 bases of the junction unmatched. This CDR3 spans 14 amino acids. Germline V gives CDR1 MDHEN, CDR2 SYDVKM. In nucleotides, the CDR3 is TGTGCCAGCGAGGGGCGACTAGCGGGAGATACGCAGTATTTT. Protein sequence: CASEGRLAGDTQYF.

This clone was found once. The chain couples TRBV10-3 to TRBJ2-7; D remains ambiguous. V lost 3 bases, J lost 4 bases, and 4 bases lay in between. The germline V gene has CDR1 ENHRY and CDR2 SYGVKD. CDR3 length: 11 amino acids. CDR3 amino acids: CAISDRYEQYF. The CDR3 region has the DNA TGTGCCATCAGTGACCGGTACGAGCAGTACTTC.

This chain joins TRBV7-8 and TRBJ1-1; 7 bases map to TRBD1. The V and J ends lost 4 bases and 0 bases, in that order; junction bases with no gene match: 14. The CDR3 loop spans 18 amino acids. From germline, CDR1 is SGHVS and CDR2 FQNEAQ. The CDR3: CASSSRGGTDYLNTEAFF. CDR3 bases: TGTGCCAGCAGCTCTAGGGGGGGGACAGATTACCTGAACACTGAAGCTTTCTTT.

The rearrangement links TRBV9 to TRBJ1-6; D gene uncertain. There are 12 residues in the CDR3. Germline lookup yields CDR1 SGDLS and CDR2 YYNGEE. V was pared by 6 bases and J by 1 base, with 2 bases between. The DNA of the CDR3 is TGTGCCAGCAATTCCTATAATTCACCCCTCCACTTT. This translates into CASNSYNSPLHF.

The gene calls are TRBV15 and TRBJ1-2; D is ambiguous. Trimming left V 1 base short and J 6 bases short, with 12 bases between. Germline V gene sequence: CDR1 LNHNV, CDR2 YYDKDF (reference sequence). The CDR3 consists of 14 residues. The CDR3 DNA sequence: TGTGCCACCAGCAGAGTCTCCGTCAGCAATGGCTACACCTTC. It codes for CATSRVSVSNGYTF. Supplemented by reference TRBV15 and TRBJ1-2, the full variable domain reads DAMVIQNPRYQVTQFGKPVTLSCSQTLNHNVMYWYQQKSSQAPKLLFHYYDKDFNNEADTPDNFQSRRPNTSFCFLDIRSPGLGDTAMYLCATSRVSVSNGYTFGSGTRLTVV.

The chain recombines TRBV9 with TRBJ2-1; D may be TRBD2 (6 bases). Germline CDR1 SGDLS, CDR2 YYNGEE. This CDR3 has 14 residues. The V end lost 0 bases, the J end lost 7 bases, and 11 bases lay between the germline ends. The CDR3 coding sequence is TGTGCCAGCAGCGTAGCGGTGGCGGGGAATGAGCAGTTCTTC. Protein: CASSVAVAGNEQFF.

The rearrangement uses TRBV27 and TRBJ2-3; D tentatively reads TRBD1 or TRBD2 (5 bases each). This CDR3 spans 15 amino acids. Germline CDR1 is MNHEY and CDR2 is SMNVEV (reference sequence). The V end was cut by 4 bases, the J end by 4 bases, with 15 bases between. The CDR3 protein is CASSSRARAPDTQYF. The DNA of the CDR3 is TGTGCCAGCAGTTCCAGGGCGAGGGCCCCAGATACGCAGTATTTT.